Presented here are 15 T cell receptor beta chains from one specimen sequenced in a study of T cells after yellow fever vaccination. TCRdb passed the 5' RACE reads through MiXCR, listing each CDR3 protein once. The sample has under 100,000 distinct CDR3 sequences, roughly 5.2% seen once. This sample comprised CD8+ T cells sorted from PBMCs, obtained 10 days after the yellow fever booster vaccination. The receptors were gathered from a man in his late teens or twenties who received the YFV17D yellow fever vaccine.

V is TRBV6-2 or TRBV6-3 and J is TRBJ1-1; 8 bases line up with TRBD1. V lost 6 bases and J lost 4; bases outside the gene matches: 1. The CDR3 contains 12 residues. CDR1 MNHEY and CDR2 SVGEGT come from the germline V gene. The CDR3 DNA sequence: TGTGCCAGCAGCACAGGGGGCACTGAAGCTTTCTTT. It encodes CASSTGGTEAFF.

This clonotype has more than one count but fewer than ten. V gene TRBV7-9 combines with J gene TRBJ1-1; weak D call: TRBD1 (5 bases). V lost 3 bases to trimming and J lost 0 bases, with 8 bases between them. The CDR3 loop spans 14 amino acids. Germline CDR1 and CDR2: SEHNR and FQNEAQ (reference sequence). DNA of the CDR3: TGTGCCAGCAGCTTCGGGGCGATGAACACTGAAGCTTTCTTT. Translation gives CASSFGAMNTEAFF.

V and J are TRBV20-1 and TRBJ2-3; D ambiguous. The CDR3 contains 14 residues. Trimming removed 0 bases from V and 1 base from J, with 8 bases in between. CDR1 DFQATT and CDR2 SNEGSKA come from the germline V gene (reference sequence). CDR3 coding DNA: TGCAGTGCTAGAGATTTTCCAGGCACAGATACGCAGTATTTT. Its protein product is CSARDFPGTDTQYF.

This clonotype was detected ten times or more. The gene calls are TRBV20-1 and TRBJ2-7, with D possibly called TRBD1 or TRBD2 (5 bases each). Germline V lookup: CDR1 DFQATT, CDR2 SNEGSKA (reference sequence). V shed 6 bases and J shed 0 bases, with 12 bases lying between them. The CDR3 runs 13 residues. CDR3 coding DNA: TGCAGTGCGGTAGGGACCCACTCCTACGAGCAGTACTTC. It specifies CSAVGTHSYEQYF.

A few counts support this clonotype. The chain employs TRBV5-1 and TRBJ2-2; D gene unclear. The CDR3 runs to 16 residues. Germline CDR1 and CDR2: SGHRS and YFSETQ. V lost 0 bases and J lost 5, with 14 bases in between. The CDR3 sequence is CASSLEGFEGTGELFF. The CDR3 DNA reads TGCGCCAGCAGCTTGGAGGGTTTTGAAGGTACCGGGGAGCTGTTTTTT.

Only a few counts were recorded for this clonotype. The chain combines TRBV5-1 with TRBJ1-1; the D is unclear. The CDR3 loop spans 13 amino acids. V lost 0 bases and J lost 0, with 3 bases in between. Germline V gene data show CDR1 as SGHRS and CDR2 as YFSETQ. CDR3 residues: CASSLEVNTEAFF. CDR3 sequence (DNA): TGCGCCAGCAGCTTGGAAGTGAACACTGAAGCTTTCTTT.

This clonotype was observed a few times. The chain joins TRBV29-1 to TRBJ2-2; unclear D gene. CDR1 SQVTM and CDR2 ANQGSEA come from the germline V gene. This CDR3 is built from 12 residues. The V end lost 4 bases, the J end lost 0 bases, and 3 bases lay between the germline ends. Written as DNA, the CDR3 is TGCAGCGTTGGGGCGAACACCGGGGAGCTGTTTTTT. Its protein product is CSVGANTGELFF.

J is TRBJ2-3 and V is TRBV29-1, with D possibly being TRBD1 or TRBD2 (5 bases each). Germline V gene lookup returns CDR1 SQVTM and CDR2 ANQGSEA. The CDR3 spans 15 residues. V lost 3 bases, J lost 4 bases, and 17 bases lay in between. The CDR3 loop reads CSVDEGSRLADTQYF. The CDR3 bases are TGCAGCGTTGACGAGGGGTCAAGGTTGGCAGATACGCAGTATTTT.

This clonotype was observed a handful of times. CDR3 sequence reads: CASRSRTSAKSTYEQYV. CDR3 sequence (DNA): TGCGCCAGCAGATCCCGGACATCCGCAAAGTCTACCTACGAGCAGTACGTC. The genes are TRBV4-3 and TRBJ2-7; maybe TRBD1 (5 bases). The V end was cut by 6 bases, the J end by 2 bases, with 23 bases between. The germline V gene encodes CDR1 LGHNA and CDR2 YSLEER. The CDR3 totals 17 residues.

The chain is built from TRBV29-1 and TRBJ1-5; D remains unclear. V was pared by 0 bases and J by 4 bases, with 7 bases between. The CDR3 loop spans 13 amino acids. Germline CDR1 SQVTM, CDR2 ANQGSEA. CDR3 bases: TGCAGCGTTGAAGACGCTCTGAATCAGCCCCAGCATTTT. Residues: CSVEDALNQPQHF. Using reference TRBV29-1 and TRBJ1-5 for the parts outside the CDR3, the full variable domain is SAVISQKPSRDICQRGTSLTIQCQVDSQVTMMFWYRQQPGQSLTLIATANQGSEATYESGFVIDKFPISRPNLTFSTLTVSNMSPEDSSIYLCSVEDALNQPQHFGDGTRLSIL.

This chain connects TRBV23-1 to TRBJ1-5, with D perhaps matching TRBD1 (5 bases). TRBV23-1 is an open reading frame, and its role is uncertain. The CDR3 contains 15 residues. Trimming shortened V by 3 bases and J by 0 bases, and 9 bases separated the two germline ends. The CDR3 loop is CASSHTGVSNQPQHF. The CDR3 region has the DNA TGCGCCAGCAGTCATACGGGGGTTAGCAATCAGCCCCAGCATTTT.

At least ten counts were recorded for this clonotype. J is TRBJ2-3 and V is TRBV7-6; 10 bases fit TRBD2. The CDR3 runs 15 residues. The germline CDR1 and CDR2 sequences are SGHVS and FNYEAQ. With 2 bases clipped from V and 2 bases from J, the junction kept 1 base outside the gene matches. CDR3 coding DNA: TGTGCCAGCAGCTTAAGCGGGGGGGACACAGATACGCAGTATTTT. Protein sequence: CASSLSGGDTDTQYF.

This clonotype was counted between two and nine times. V usage is TRBV12-3 or TRBV12-4 and J usage is TRBJ2-1, with D unresolved. The germline V and J ends were trimmed by 2 bases and 15 bases, with 17 bases remaining between them. The CDR3 extends over 13 amino acids. The CDR3 spells CASSLSPSSSRFF. The DNA of the CDR3 is TGTGCCAGCAGTTTAAGTCCTTCTAGTAGTCGGTTCTTC.

This chain joins TRBV19 and TRBJ1-1; D is undetermined. Germline assignment: CDR1 LNHDA and CDR2 SQIVND (reference sequence). Trimming removed 8 bases at V and 11 bases at J, with 18 bases between. The CDR3 covers 12 residues. For the CDR3, the DNA is TGTGCCAGTTCCGAATGGGCCCTCCCGGCTTTCTTT. Its translation is CASSEWALPAFF.

This clonotype was picked up a small number of times. The V gene is TRBV3-1, the J gene TRBJ2-7, with D possibly matching TRBD1 (5 bases). This CDR3 has 16 residues. The germline CDR1 and CDR2 sequences are LGHDT and YNNKEL (reference sequence). The V gene lost 0 bases and the J gene lost 3 bases, with 15 bases spanning the gap. The chain's CDR3 is CASSQDLGQGFYEQYF. As DNA, the CDR3 is TGTGCCAGCAGCCAAGATTTGGGGCAGGGCTTCTACGAGCAGTACTTC.